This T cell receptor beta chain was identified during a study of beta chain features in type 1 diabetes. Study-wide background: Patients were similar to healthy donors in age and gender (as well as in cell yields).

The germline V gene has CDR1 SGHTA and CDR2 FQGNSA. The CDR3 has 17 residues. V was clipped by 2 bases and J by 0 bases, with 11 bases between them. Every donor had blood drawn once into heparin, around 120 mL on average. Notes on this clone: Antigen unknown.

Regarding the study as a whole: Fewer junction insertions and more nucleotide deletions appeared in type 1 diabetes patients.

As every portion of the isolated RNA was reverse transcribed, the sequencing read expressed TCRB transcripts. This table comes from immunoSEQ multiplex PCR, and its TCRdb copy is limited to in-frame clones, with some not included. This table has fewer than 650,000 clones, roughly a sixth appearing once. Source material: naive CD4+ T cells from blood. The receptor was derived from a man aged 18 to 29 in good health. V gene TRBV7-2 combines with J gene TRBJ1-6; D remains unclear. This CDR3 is CASSLRQFSSYNSPLHF. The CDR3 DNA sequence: TGTGCCAGCAGCTTACGGCAGTTTAGCTCCTATAATTCACCCCTCCACTTT.